The rows below give T cell receptor beta chains drawn from one sample of a study of blood T cell repertoires in COVID-19. The method was immunoSEQ multiplex PCR; TCRdb's version includes in-frame clones alone and lacks a portion of them. The sample shows 200,000 to 250,000 clones, about 87% of them seen only once. Input material: peripheral blood. The receptor source for this set is a man in his 60s who had recovered from COVID-19. Both conserved end residues are part of each CDR3. The D gene is left open where the match is weak. Rows give clone size only sometimes, using once, few, many, or a class for an expanded clone.

j_call	clone_size	d_call	v_call	cdr3_nt	cdr3_aa
TRBJ2-7	-	-	TRBV19	TGTGCCAGTACTCCCCGGGAGCCAACCTACGAGCAGTACTTC	CASTPREPTYEQYF
TRBJ1-5	-	-	TRBV29-1	TGCAGCGTTTGTGAGCTAAATCAGCCCCAGCATTTT	CSVCELNQPQHF
TRBJ1-2	-	-	TRBV11-1	TGTGCCAGCAGCTTAGGAGGTGGGTCCTATGGCTACACCTTC	CASSLGGGSYGYTF
TRBJ1-1	-	-	TRBV6-5	TGTGCCAGCCGAGGGTTGCCGAGCCTGAGGACTGAAGCTTTCTTT	CASRGLPSLRTEAFF
TRBJ1-2	-	-	TRBV10-2	TGCGCCAGCAGCAACACGAATCTGGTTGGCTACACCTTC	CASSNTNLVGYTF
TRBJ2-7	many	TRBD1	TRBV5-1	TGCGCCAGCAGCTCGGGACAGGGGGGCACCTACGAGCAGTACTTC	CASSSGQGGTYEQYF
TRBJ1-1	-	-	TRBV5-6	TGTGCCAGCAGCCCCTTTCAAAGGGGAAGTAGCACTGAAGCTTTCTTT	CASSPFQRGSSTEAFF
TRBJ2-1	-	TRBD2	TRBV7-8	TGTGCCAGCAGCGCTACTAGCGCCCACAATGAGCAGTTCTTC	CASSATSAHNEQFF
TRBJ1-2	-	-	TRBV2	TGTGCCAGCTCGGAGGACGCCGGTGATGGCTACACCTTC	CASSEDAGDGYTF
TRBJ2-2	-	TRBD2	TRBV7-2	TGTGCCAGCAGCCCACGAAGGGGCGGGGGCACCGGGGAGCTGTTTTTT	CASSPRRGGGTGELFF
TRBJ2-2	-	-	TRBV24-1	TGTGCCACCAGTGATTCGGGACTGAACACCGGGGAGCTGTTTTTT	CATSDSGLNTGELFF
TRBJ2-5	-	-	TRBV2	TGTGCCAGCAGTCCGGGGTCGGGCGAAGAGACCCAGTACTTC	CASSPGSGEETQYF
TRBJ1-1	once	-	TRBV6-5	TGTGCCAGCGATCCCGGGTACACTGAAGCTTTCTTT	CASDPGYTEAFF
TRBJ2-7	once	-	TRBV6-1	TGTGCCAGCAGTGAAGCCCCCTCGACAGTCTACGAGCAGTACTTC	CASSEAPSTVYEQYF
TRBJ1-2	-	-	TRBV6-2/TRBV6-3	TGTGCCAGCAGTTACTCTACGAACCCGAGGGATGGCTACACCTTC	CASSYSTNPRDGYTF
TRBJ2-7	-	TRBD1	TRBV25-1	TGTGCCACCACCGGGACAGGGTCTTTCTACGAGCAGTACTTC	CATTGTGSFYEQYF
TRBJ2-7	-	TRBD2	TRBV29-1	TGCAGCGTTGAATCAGCGACAGCGGGATTGAAGCAGTACTTC	CSVESATAGLKQYF
TRBJ2-7	-	TRBD1	TRBV6-5	TGTGCCAGCTTGAGGCAGGGGGCTAACGAGCAGTACTTC	CASLRQGANEQYF
TRBJ2-6	-	-	TRBV4-3	TGCGCCAGCAGCCACGTCGCAGGGACTGGGGCCAACGTCCTGACTTTC	CASSHVAGTGANVLTF
TRBJ1-4	-	-	TRBV9	TGTGCCAGCAGCGTAGGAACAGGGCTCTTGACTAATGAAAAACTGTTTTTT	CASSVGTGLLTNEKLFF
TRBJ1-3	-	-	TRBV2	TGTGCCACGGCCGAGGGTGGGCCTGGAAACACCATATATTTT	CATAEGGPGNTIYF
TRBJ2-1	-	-	TRBV3-1/TRBV3-2	TGTGCCAGCAGCCACCCAGGGGTCAATGAGCAGTTCTTC	CASSHPGVNEQFF
TRBJ1-4	once	TRBD1	TRBV5-1	TGCGCCAGCAGTTATCAACAGGGGGCCTCCGAAAAACTGTTTTTT	CASSYQQGASEKLFF
TRBJ2-7	-	TRBD1	TRBV2	TGTGCCAGCAGACAACAGGGGACCTACGAGCAGTACTTC	CASRQQGTYEQYF
TRBJ2-1	-	TRBD2	TRBV7-2	TGTGCCAGCAGCCGCGGACTAGCCGTTGCTAATGAGCAGTTCTTC	CASSRGLAVANEQFF
TRBJ1-4	-	TRBD1	TRBV11-2	TGTGCCAGCAGCTTAGCGGGACAGGGTTATGAAAAACTGTTTTTT	CASSLAGQGYEKLFF
TRBJ2-1	-	TRBD2	TRBV6-2/TRBV6-3	TGTGCCAGCAGTGCGACTAGCGGGGTACCCCTCTACAATGAGCAGTTCTTC	CASSATSGVPLYNEQFF
TRBJ2-1	-	-	TRBV27	TGTGCCAGCAATCTCCCGGGACTCGGAAATGAGCAGTTCTTC	CASNLPGLGNEQFF
TRBJ2-2	-	TRBD2	TRBV7-2	TGTGCCAGCAGCTTGGGGGGACTAGCGGGGAACACCGGGGAGCTGTTTTTT	CASSLGGLAGNTGELFF
TRBJ1-5	-	TRBD1	TRBV9	TGTGCCAGCAGCGTCACAGGGGTTAGCAATCAGCCCCAGCATTTT	CASSVTGVSNQPQHF
TRBJ2-3	-	-	TRBV4-3	TGCGCCAGCAGCGCTACTGTAGGGGGGGGGATCACAGATACGCAGTATTTT	CASSATVGGGITDTQYF
TRBJ1-2	few	-	TRBV19	TGTGCCAGTAGTCCACAGACAGAACTATATGGCTACACCTTC	CASSPQTELYGYTF
TRBJ2-1	-	TRBD2	TRBV6-1	TGTGCCAGCAGTGCTCCACCGGGACTAGCGGGAGTTGGCAGCCGGTTCTTC	CASSAPPGLAGVGSRFF
TRBJ1-2	-	-	TRBV19	TGTGCCAGTAGTATAGCCGGGTTCTCCTCACCCGTCTATGGCTACACCTTC	CASSIAGFSSPVYGYTF
TRBJ2-5	-	TRBD2	TRBV18	TGTGCCAGCACCAGTGGGGCAGGAACCCAAAGCGGGGGAGAGACCCAGTACTTC	CASTSGAGTQSGGETQYF
TRBJ2-1	-	-	TRBV5-6	TGTGCCAGCAGCTTCGGAGTTGGTGAGCAGTTCTTC	CASSFGVGEQFF
TRBJ1-1	-	-	TRBV10-3	TGTGCCATCAGCGCGCCAGGGCTCACTGAAGCTTTCTTT	CAISAPGLTEAFF
TRBJ1-6	once	-	TRBV27	TGTGCCAGCAGTTTACGGGGACATACCTTATCCTCCTATAATTCACCCCTCCACTTT	CASSLRGHTLSSYNSPLHF
TRBJ1-4	-	TRBD1	TRBV10-3	TGTGCCATCAGTGATTCGACAGGGGACAATGAAAAACTGTTTTTT	CAISDSTGDNEKLFF
TRBJ2-5	-	TRBD2	TRBV5-1	TGCGCCAGCAGCTTGGGGACTAGTCAAGAGACCCAGTACTTC	CASSLGTSQETQYF
TRBJ1-1	-	-	TRBV6-5	TGTGCCAGCAGTAGTAAGGGGGACACTGAAGCTTTCTTT	CASSSKGDTEAFF
TRBJ2-1	once	-	TRBV7-3	TGTGCCAGCAGCTCTAGAACTTTCAGCTCCTACAATGAGCAGTTCTTC	CASSSRTFSSYNEQFF
TRBJ2-5	-	TRBD2	TRBV7-2	TGTGCCAGCAGCTTAGCTGAACTAGCGGGAGGTGAGACCCAGTACTTC	CASSLAELAGGETQYF
TRBJ2-7	-	TRBD2	TRBV6-5	TGTGCCAGCAGTTACTCGACTAGCGGGGGTTACGAGCAGTACTTC	CASSYSTSGGYEQYF
TRBJ1-5	-	-	TRBV19	TGTGCCAGTAGTATAGGGGCCTATCAGCCCCAGCATTTT	CASSIGAYQPQHF
TRBJ2-5	-	-	TRBV2	TGTGCCAGCGGGAGGACGGTAGAGACCCAGTACTTC	CASGRTVETQYF
TRBJ2-2	-	TRBD1	TRBV6-5	TGTGCCAGCAGGGGACAGGGCTCCGGGGAGCTGTTTTTT	CASRGQGSGELFF
TRBJ2-1	-	TRBD2	TRBV10-3	TGTGCCATCAGTTCTAGCGGGCTGTCCTACAATGAGCAGTTCTTC	CAISSSGLSYNEQFF
TRBJ1-1	once	-	TRBV5-1	TGCGCCAGCAGCTTGGAAGGGGTTGGCACTGAAGCTTTCTTT	CASSLEGVGTEAFF
TRBJ2-3	-	TRBD2	TRBV5-1	TGCGCCAGCAGCTCCTTCGCGGGAGGGAGCACAGATACGCAGTATTTT	CASSSFAGGSTDTQYF
TRBJ2-2	-	-	TRBV11-1	TGTGCCAGCAGCAATACAGGGTTCGGGGAGCTGTTTTTT	CASSNTGFGELFF
TRBJ2-3	-	-	TRBV29-1	TGCAGCGTTGGGAGGGGAGATACTAGCACAGATACGCAGTATTTT	CSVGRGDTSTDTQYF